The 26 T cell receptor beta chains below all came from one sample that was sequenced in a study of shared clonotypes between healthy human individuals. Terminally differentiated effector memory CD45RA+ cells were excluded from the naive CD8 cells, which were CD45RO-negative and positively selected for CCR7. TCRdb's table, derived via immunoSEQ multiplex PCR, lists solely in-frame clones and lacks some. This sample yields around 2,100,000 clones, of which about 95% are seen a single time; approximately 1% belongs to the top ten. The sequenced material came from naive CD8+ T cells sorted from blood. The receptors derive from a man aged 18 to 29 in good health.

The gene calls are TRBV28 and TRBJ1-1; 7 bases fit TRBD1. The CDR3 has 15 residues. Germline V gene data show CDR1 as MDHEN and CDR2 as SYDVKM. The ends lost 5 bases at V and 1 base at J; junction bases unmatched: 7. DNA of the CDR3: TGTGCCAGCAGTCCTCAGGGGGAAAGGAACACTGAAGCTTTCTTT. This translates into CASSPQGERNTEAFF.

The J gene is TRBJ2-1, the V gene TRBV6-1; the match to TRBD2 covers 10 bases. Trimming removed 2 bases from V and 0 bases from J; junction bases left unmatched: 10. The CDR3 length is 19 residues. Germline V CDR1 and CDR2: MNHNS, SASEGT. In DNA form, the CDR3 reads TGTGCCAGCAGTGAACGTTCTAGCGGGGGCTTACCCTCCTACAATGAGCAGTTCTTC. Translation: CASSERSSGGLPSYNEQFF.

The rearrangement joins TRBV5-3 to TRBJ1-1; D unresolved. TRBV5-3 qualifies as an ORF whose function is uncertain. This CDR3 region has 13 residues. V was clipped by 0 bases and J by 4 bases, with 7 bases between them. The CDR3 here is CARSLDRATEAFF. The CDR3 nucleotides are TGTGCCAGAAGCTTGGATAGGGCCACTGAAGCTTTCTTT.

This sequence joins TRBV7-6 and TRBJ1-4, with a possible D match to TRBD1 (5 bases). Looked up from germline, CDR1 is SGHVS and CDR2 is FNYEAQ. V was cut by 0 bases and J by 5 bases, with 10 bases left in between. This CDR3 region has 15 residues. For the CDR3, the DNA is TGTGCCAGCAGCTTAGCAACCGGGGCCAATGAAAAACTGTTTTTT. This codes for CASSLATGANEKLFF.

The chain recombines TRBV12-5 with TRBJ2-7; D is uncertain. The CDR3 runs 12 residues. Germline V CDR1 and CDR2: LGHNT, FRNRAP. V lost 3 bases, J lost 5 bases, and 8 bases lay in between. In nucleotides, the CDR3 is TGTGCTAGTGGTTTTAGTATCGACGAGCAGTACTTC. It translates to CASGFSIDEQYF.

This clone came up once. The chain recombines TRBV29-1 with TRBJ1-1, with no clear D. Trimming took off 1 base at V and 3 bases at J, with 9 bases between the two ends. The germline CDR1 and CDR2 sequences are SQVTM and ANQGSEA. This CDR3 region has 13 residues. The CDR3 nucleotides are TGCAGCGTTGAAGTGGGCAGCCACACTGAAGCTTTCTTT. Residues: CSVEVGSHTEAFF.

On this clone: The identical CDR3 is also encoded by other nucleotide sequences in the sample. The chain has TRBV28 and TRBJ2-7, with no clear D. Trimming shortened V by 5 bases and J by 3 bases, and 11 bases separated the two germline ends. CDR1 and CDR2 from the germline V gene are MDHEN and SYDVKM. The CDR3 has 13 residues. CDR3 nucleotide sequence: TGTGCCAGCAGTCCCCGGGTAGGCTACGAGCAGTACTTC. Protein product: CASSPRVGYEQYF.

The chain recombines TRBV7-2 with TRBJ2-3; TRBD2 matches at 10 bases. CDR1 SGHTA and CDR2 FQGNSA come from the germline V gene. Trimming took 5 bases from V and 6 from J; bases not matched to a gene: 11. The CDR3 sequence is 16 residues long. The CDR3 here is CASSLYGTSVVDTQYF. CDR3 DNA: TGTGCCAGCAGCCTATACGGGACTAGCGTGGTTGATACGCAGTATTTT.

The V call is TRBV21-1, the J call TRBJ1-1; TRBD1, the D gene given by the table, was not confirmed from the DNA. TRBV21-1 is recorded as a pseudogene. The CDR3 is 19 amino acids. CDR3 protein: CASSKAYGNRGKDNTEAFF. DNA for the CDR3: TGTGCCAGCAGCAAAGCTTACGGGAACAGGGGGAAGGATAACACTGAAGCTTTCTTT.

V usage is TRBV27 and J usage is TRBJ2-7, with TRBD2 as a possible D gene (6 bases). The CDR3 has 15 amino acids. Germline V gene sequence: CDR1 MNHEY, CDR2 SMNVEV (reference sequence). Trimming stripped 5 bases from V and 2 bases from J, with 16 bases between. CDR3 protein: CASSLSPGTPYEQYF. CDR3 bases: TGTGCCAGCAGTCTCAGTCCGGGGACTCCCTACGAGCAGTACTTC.

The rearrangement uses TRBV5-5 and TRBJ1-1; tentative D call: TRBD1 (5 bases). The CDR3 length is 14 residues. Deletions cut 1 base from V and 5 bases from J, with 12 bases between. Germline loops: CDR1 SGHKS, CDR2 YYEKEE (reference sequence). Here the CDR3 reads CASSLLLGATEAFF. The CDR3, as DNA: TGTGCCAGCAGCTTGCTTCTAGGGGCAACTGAAGCTTTCTTT. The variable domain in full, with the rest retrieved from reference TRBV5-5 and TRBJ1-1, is DAGVTQSPTHLIKTRGQQVTLRCSPISGHKSVSWYQQVLGQGPQFIFQYYEKEERGRGNFPDRFSARQFPNYSSELNVNALLLGDSALYLCASSLLLGATEAFFGQGTRLTVV.

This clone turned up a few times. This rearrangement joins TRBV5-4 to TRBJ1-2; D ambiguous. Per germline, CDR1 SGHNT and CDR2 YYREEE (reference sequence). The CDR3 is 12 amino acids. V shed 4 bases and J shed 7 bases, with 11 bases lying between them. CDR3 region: CASSAEAFGYTF. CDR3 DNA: TGTGCCAGCAGCGCCGAGGCCTTTGGCTACACCTTC.

This CDR3 reads CASSFRGGAYNEQFF. The CDR3 bases are TGTGCCAGCAGTTTTCGGGGGGGAGCTTACAATGAGCAGTTCTTC. The chain is built from TRBV27 and TRBJ2-1, with 8 bases that match TRBD2. Germline V gene sequence: CDR1 MNHEY, CDR2 SMNVEV (reference sequence). V lost 3 bases, J lost 4 bases, and 5 bases stayed unmatched. There are 15 residues in the CDR3.

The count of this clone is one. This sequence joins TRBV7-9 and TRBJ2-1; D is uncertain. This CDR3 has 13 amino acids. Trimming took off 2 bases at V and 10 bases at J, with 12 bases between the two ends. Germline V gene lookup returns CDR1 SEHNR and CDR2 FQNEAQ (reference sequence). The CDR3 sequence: CASSLYRVGEQFF. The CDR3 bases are TGTGCCAGCAGCTTATATCGGGTCGGGGAGCAGTTCTTC.

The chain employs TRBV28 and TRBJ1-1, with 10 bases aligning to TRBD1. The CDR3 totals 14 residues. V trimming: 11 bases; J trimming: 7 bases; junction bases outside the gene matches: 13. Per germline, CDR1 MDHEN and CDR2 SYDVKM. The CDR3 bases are TGTGCCGGCATTCCCCGACAGGGGGCAGGTGAAGCTTTCTTT. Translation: CAGIPRQGAGEAFF.

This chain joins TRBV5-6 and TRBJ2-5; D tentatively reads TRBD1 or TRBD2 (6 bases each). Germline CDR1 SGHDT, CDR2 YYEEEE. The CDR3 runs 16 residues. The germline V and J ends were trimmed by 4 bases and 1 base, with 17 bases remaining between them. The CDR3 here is CASSPPGVGAQETQYF. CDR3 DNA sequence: TGTGCCAGCAGCCCCCCGGGGGTGGGGGCCCAAGAGACCCAGTACTTC.

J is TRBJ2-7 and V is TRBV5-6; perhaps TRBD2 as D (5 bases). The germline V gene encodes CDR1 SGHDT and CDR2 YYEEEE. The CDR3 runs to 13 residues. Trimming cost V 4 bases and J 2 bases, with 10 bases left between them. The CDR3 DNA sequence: TGTGCCAGCAGCCCCGGGGTTACCTACGAGCAGTACTTC. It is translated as CASSPGVTYEQYF.

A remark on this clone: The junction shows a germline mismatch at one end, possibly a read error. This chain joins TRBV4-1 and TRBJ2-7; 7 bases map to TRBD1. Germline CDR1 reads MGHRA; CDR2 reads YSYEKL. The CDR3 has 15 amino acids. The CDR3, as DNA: TGCGCCAGCAGACAAGGGGACACAGGGGCTACGTTCCAGTACTTC. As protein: CASRQGDTGATFQYF.

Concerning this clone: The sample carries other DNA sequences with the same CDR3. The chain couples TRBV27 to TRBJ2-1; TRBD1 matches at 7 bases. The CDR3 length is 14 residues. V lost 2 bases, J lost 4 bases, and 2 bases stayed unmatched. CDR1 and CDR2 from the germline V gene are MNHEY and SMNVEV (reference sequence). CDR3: CASSLGDSYNEQFF. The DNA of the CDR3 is TGTGCCAGCAGTTTAGGGGACAGTTACAATGAGCAGTTCTTC.

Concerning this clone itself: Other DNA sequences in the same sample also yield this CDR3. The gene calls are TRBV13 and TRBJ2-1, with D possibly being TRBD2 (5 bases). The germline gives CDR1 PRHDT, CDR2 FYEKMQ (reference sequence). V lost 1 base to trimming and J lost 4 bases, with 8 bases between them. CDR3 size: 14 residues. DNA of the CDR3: TGTGCCAGCAGCTTAGCGGGAATTTACAATGAGCAGTTCTTC. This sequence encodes CASSLAGIYNEQFF.

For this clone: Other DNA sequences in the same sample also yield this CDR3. CDR3 in DNA: TGTGCCAGCAGTTACGACAGGACATACGAGCAGTACTTC. Its protein is CASSYDRTYEQYF. The V gene is TRBV6-5, the J gene TRBJ2-7; weak D call: TRBD1 (6 bases). V was clipped by 2 bases and J by 4 bases, with 9 bases between them. Germline V gene data show CDR1 as MNHEY and CDR2 as SVGAGI. This CDR3 is built from 13 residues.

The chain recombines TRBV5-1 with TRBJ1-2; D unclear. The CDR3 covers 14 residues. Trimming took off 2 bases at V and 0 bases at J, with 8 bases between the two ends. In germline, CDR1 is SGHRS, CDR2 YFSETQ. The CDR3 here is CASSLQGPNYGYTF. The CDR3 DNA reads TGCGCCAGCAGCTTACAAGGCCCTAACTATGGCTACACCTTC.

CDR3 in amino acids: CASSYSAILYSNQPQHF. In nucleotides, the CDR3 is TGTGCCAGCAGTTACTCGGCGATCCTTTATAGCAATCAGCCCCAGCATTTT. The chain joins TRBV2 to TRBJ1-5; D ambiguous. V lost 5 bases, J lost 0 bases, and 17 bases lay in between. The V gene's germline CDR1 is SNHLY and CDR2 FYNNEI. This CDR3 comprises 17 residues.

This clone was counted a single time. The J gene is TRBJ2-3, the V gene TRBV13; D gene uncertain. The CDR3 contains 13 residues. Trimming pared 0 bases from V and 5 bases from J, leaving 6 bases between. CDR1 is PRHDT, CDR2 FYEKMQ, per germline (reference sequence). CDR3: CASSLGAEDTQYF. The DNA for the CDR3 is TGTGCCAGCAGCTTAGGGGCAGAAGATACGCAGTATTTT.

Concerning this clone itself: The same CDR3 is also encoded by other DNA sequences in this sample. CDR3 protein: CASSPLAGSTDTQYF. In DNA form, the CDR3 reads TGTGCCAGTAGCCCACTAGCGGGGTCCACAGATACGCAGTATTTT. This chain uses TRBV19 with TRBJ2-3, with TRBD2 identical over 10 bases. The CDR3 contains 15 residues. J gave up 2 bases and V 6 bases, and 5 bases lay outside the gene matches. Germline CDR1 LNHDA, CDR2 SQIVND (reference sequence).

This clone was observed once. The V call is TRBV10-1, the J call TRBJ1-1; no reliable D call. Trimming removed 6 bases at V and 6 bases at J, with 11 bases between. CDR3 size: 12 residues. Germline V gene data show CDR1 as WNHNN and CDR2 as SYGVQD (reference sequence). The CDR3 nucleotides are TGCGCCAGCAGCCAGGAGGGCCCTGAAGCTTTCTTT. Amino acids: CASSQEGPEAFF.